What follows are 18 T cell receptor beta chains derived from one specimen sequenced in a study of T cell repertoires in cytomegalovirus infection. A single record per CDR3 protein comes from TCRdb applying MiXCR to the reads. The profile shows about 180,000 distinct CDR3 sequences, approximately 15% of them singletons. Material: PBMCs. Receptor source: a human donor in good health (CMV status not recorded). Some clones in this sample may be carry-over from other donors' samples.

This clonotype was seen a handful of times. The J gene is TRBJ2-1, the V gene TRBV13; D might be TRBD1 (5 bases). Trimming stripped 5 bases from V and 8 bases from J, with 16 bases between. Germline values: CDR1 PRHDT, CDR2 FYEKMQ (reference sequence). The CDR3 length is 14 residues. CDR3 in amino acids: CASSPGHPGDEQFF. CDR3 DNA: TGTGCCAGCAGCCCTGGACACCCCGGCGATGAGCAGTTCTTC.

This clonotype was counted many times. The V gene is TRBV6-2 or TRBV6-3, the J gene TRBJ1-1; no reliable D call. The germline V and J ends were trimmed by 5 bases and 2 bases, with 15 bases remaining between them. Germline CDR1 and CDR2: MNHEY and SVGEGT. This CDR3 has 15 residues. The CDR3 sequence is CASSPSWRRNTEAFF. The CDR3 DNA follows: TGTGCCAGCAGTCCCTCCTGGCGCCGAAACACTGAAGCTTTCTTT.

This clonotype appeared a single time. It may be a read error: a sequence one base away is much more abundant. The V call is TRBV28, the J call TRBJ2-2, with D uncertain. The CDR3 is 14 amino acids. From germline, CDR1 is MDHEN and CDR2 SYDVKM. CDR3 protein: CASSLGGVTEELFF. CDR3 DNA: TGTGCCAGCAGTTTAGGTGGGGTCACCGAGGAGCTGTTTTTT.

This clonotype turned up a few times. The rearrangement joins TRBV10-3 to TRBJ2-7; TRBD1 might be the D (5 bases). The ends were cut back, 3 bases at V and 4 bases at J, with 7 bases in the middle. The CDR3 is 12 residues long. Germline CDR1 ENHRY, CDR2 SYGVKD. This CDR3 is CAISDDSYEQYF. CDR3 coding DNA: TGTGCCATCAGTGATGACAGTTACGAGCAGTACTTC.

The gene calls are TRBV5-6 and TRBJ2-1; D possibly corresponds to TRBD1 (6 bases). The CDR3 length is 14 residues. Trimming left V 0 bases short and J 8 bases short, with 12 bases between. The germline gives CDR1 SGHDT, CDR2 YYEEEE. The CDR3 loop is CASSLGPRGHEQFF. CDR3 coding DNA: TGTGCCAGCAGCTTGGGGCCCAGGGGACATGAGCAGTTCTTC.

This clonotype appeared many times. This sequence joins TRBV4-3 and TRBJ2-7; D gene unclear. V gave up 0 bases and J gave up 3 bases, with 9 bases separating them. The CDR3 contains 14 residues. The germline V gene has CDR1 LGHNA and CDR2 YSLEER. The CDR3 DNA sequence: TGCGCCAGCAGCCAAGAGCCAGTTGGCTACGAGCAGTACTTC. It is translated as CASSQEPVGYEQYF.

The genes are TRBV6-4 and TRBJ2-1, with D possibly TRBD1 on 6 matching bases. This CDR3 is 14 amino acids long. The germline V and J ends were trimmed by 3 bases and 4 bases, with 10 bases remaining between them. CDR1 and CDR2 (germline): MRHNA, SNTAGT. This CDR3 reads CASSESGAYNEQFF. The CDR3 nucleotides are TGTGCCAGCAGTGAGTCAGGGGCGTACAATGAGCAGTTCTTC.

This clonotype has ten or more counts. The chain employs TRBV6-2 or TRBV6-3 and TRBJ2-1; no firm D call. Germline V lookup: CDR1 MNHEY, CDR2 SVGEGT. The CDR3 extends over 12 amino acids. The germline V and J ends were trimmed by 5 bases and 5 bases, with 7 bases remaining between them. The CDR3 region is CASSPTDNEQFF. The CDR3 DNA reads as TGTGCCAGCAGTCCTACCGACAATGAGCAGTTCTTC.

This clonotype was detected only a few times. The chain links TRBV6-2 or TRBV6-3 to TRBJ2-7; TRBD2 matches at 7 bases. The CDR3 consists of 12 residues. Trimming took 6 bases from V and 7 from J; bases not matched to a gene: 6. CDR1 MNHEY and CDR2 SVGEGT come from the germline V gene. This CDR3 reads CASSRGGREQYF. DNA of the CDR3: TGTGCCAGCAGCCGCGGGGGTAGGGAGCAGTACTTC.

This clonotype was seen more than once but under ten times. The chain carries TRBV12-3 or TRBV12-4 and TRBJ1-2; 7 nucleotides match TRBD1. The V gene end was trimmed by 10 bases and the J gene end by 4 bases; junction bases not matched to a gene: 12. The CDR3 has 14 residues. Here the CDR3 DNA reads TGTGCCATCCTCAGAGGGGGCTCCGGCTATGGCTACACCTTC. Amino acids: CAILRGGSGYGYTF.

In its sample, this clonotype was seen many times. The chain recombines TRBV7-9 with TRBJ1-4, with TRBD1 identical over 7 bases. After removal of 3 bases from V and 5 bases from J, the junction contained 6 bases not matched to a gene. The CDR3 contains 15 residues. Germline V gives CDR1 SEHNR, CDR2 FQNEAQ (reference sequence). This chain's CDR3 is CASSLGDRQNEKLFF. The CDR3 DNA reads TGTGCCAGCAGCTTGGGGGACAGACAAAATGAAAAACTGTTTTTT.

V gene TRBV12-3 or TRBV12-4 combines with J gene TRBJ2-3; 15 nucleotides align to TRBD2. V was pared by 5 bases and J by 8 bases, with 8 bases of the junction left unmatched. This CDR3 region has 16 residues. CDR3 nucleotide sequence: TGTGCCAGCAGTCCCGGACTAGCGGGGGGGGTTGGTACGCAGTATTTT. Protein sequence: CASSPGLAGGVGTQYF.

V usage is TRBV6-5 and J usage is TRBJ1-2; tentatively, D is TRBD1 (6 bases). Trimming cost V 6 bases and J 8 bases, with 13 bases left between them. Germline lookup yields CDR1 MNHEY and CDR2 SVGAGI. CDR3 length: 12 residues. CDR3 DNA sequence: TGTGCCAGCAGCGTTACAGGGCTCGGCTACACCTTC. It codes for CASSVTGLGYTF.

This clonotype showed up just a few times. In DNA, the CDR3 is TGTGCCAGCAGTTCTCCGGGACTAGCTCTAACCGGGGAGCTGTTTTTT. Its protein product is CASSSPGLALTGELFF. V is TRBV27 and J is TRBJ2-2; 9 bases fit TRBD2. This CDR3 region has 16 residues. With 4 bases clipped from V and 5 bases from J, the junction kept 8 bases outside the gene matches. The germline gives CDR1 MNHEY, CDR2 SMNVEV (reference sequence).

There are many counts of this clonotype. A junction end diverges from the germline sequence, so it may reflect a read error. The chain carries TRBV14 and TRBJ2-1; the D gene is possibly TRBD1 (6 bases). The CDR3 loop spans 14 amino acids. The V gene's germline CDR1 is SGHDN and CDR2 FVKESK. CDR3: CASSHFGFRGTASF. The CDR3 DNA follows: TGTGCCAGCAGCCACTTCGGATTTAGGGGGACGGCGTCCTTC. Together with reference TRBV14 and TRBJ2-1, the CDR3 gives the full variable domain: EAGVTQFPSHSVIEKGQTVTLRCDPISGHDNLYWYRRVMGKEIKFLLHFVKESKQDESGMPNNRFLAERTGGTYSTLKVQPAELEDSGVYFCASSHFGFRGTASFGPGTRLTVL.

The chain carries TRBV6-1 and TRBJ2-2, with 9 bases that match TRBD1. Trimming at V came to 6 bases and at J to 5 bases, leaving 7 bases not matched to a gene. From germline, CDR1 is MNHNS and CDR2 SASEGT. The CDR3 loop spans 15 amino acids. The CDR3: CASRGTGRRTGELFF. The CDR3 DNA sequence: TGTGCCAGCAGGGGGACAGGGAGGAGGACCGGGGAGCTGTTTTTT.

The CDR3 here is CASSTQGGYEQYF. As DNA, the CDR3 is TGTGCCAGCAGCACACAGGGAGGCTACGAGCAGTACTTC. This chain joins TRBV7-8 and TRBJ2-7; the D call may be TRBD1 or TRBD2 (6 bases each). V lost 5 bases to trimming and J lost 3 bases, with 11 bases between them. The germline V gene has CDR1 SGHVS and CDR2 FQNEAQ. There are 13 residues in the CDR3. Full variable domain (remainder filled in from reference TRBV7-8 and TRBJ2-7): GAGVSQSPRYKVAKRGQDVALRCDPISGHVSLFWYQQALGQGPEFLTYFQNEAQLDKSGLPSDRFFAERPEGSVSTLKIQRTQQEDSAVYLCASSTQGGYEQYFGPGTRLTVT.

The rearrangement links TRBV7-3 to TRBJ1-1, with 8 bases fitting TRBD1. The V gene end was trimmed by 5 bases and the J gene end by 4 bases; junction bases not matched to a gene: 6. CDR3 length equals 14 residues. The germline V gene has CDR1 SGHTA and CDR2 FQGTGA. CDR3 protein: CASSPGQGSTEAFF. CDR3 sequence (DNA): TGTGCCAGCAGCCCCGGACAGGGATCCACTGAAGCTTTCTTT.